This T cell receptor beta chain was recovered during a study of T-cell memory formation after mild COVID-19. About the research overall: Largely, TCR clusters stayed within a single donor.

This clonotype showed up many times. Trimming removed 4 bases at V and 0 bases at J, with 7 bases between. The CDR3 totals 13 residues. Germline V CDR1 and CDR2: SGHDT, YYEEEE. One entry per CDR3 protein, called by TCRdb with MiXCR from the 5' RACE reads. Of around 29,000 distinct CDR3 sequences in the sample, 12% were seen once. The chain carries TRBV5-6 and TRBJ1-1; no definite D call. The TCR was taken from an adult woman who had mild COVID-19 (a few samples of this study predate the infection). Cell type and time point are not known. Sequenced: PBMCs or a T cell subset sorted from them (not recorded which). This CDR3 reads CASSRDLNTEAFF. In DNA, the CDR3 is TGTGCCAGCAGCCGGGATTTGAACACTGAAGCTTTCTTT.